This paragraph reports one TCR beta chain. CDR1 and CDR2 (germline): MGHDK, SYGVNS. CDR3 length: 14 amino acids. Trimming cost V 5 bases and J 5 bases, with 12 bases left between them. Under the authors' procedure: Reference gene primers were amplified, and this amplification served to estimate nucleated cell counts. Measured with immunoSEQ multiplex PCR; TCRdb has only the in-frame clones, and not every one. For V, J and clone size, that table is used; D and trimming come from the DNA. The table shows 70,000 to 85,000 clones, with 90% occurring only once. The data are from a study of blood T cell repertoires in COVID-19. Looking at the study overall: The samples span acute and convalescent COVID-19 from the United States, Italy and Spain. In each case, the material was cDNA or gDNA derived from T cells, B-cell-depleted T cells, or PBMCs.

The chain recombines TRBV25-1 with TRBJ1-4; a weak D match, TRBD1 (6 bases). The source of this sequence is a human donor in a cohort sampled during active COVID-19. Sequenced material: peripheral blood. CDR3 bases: TGTGCCAGCAGTAAGGGGGGGGGAAATGAAAAACTGTTTTTT. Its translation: CASSKGGGNEKLFF. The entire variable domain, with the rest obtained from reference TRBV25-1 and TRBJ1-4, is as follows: EADIYQTPRYLVIGTGKKITLECSQTMGHDKMYWYQQDPGMELHLIHYSYGVNSTEKGDLSSESTVSRIRTEHFPLTLESARPSHTSQYLCASSKGGGNEKLFFGSGTQLSVL.